This T cell receptor (beta chain) was sequenced in a study of control samples from healthy donors and cancer patients. Deletions cut 0 bases from V and 2 bases from J, with 10 bases between. The CDR3 consists of 15 residues. Germline V CDR1 and CDR2: SGHRS, YFSETQ. The repertoire was sequenced with immunoSEQ multiplex PCR; TCRdb's copy has only in-frame clones and lacks some. The sample contains about 190,000 clones, 80% to 95% of which appear only once. The gene calls are TRBV5-1 and TRBJ2-3; weak D call: TRBD2 (6 bases). The sequencing input was blood. The TCR comes from a man younger than 35 in good health. The CDR3 nucleotides are TGCGCCAGCAGCTTGGTCTCTAGCGACACAGATACGCAGTATTTT. Amino acids: CASSLVSSDTDTQYF. Full variable domain (missing parts from reference TRBV5-1 and TRBJ2-3): KAGVTQTPRYLIKTRGQQVTLSCSPISGHRSVSWYQQTPGQGLQFLFEYFSETQRNKGNFPGRFSGRQFSNSRSEMNVSTLELGDSALYLCASSLVSSDTDTQYFGPGTRLTVL.